This T cell receptor (beta chain) was obtained from a study of vaccination effects on CD4 cells after COVID-19. Note on this clone: As yet, its antigen is unknown.

Trimming removed 4 bases at V and 2 bases at J, with 12 bases between. The CDR3 totals 14 residues. Germline loops: CDR1 SGHKS, CDR2 YYEKEE (reference sequence). Only in-frame clones appear in the TCRdb table, and some are missing; sequencing was by immunoSEQ multiplex PCR. The table has 20,000 to 25,000 clones, 70% to 80% seen once. Sequencing in the ViraFEST assay came after antigen-specific CD4+ T cells had been expanded with viral peptide pools, which were used to stimulate PBMC. Culture lasted roughly 9 days before CD4+ T cell isolation. Documented for the person is a PCR-confirmed SARS-CoV-2 infection occurring between March and December 2020.

V and J are TRBV5-5 and TRBJ1-2; TRBD1 is a possible D gene (6 bases). The sequence derives from a human donor who had a prior SARS-CoV-2 infection. This sample comprised CD4+ T cells from PBMCs cultured with a peptide pool, obtained before COVID-19 vaccination. The CDR3 DNA sequence: TGTGCCAGCAGCCGGAGGGGGGACAACTATGGCTACACCTTC. Translation: CASSRRGDNYGYTF. Complete variable domain (other parts from reference TRBV5-5 and TRBJ1-2): DAGVTQSPTHLIKTRGQQVTLRCSPISGHKSVSWYQQVLGQGPQFIFQYYEKEERGRGNFPDRFSARQFPNYSSELNVNALLLGDSALYLCASSRRGDNYGYTFGSGTRLTVV.